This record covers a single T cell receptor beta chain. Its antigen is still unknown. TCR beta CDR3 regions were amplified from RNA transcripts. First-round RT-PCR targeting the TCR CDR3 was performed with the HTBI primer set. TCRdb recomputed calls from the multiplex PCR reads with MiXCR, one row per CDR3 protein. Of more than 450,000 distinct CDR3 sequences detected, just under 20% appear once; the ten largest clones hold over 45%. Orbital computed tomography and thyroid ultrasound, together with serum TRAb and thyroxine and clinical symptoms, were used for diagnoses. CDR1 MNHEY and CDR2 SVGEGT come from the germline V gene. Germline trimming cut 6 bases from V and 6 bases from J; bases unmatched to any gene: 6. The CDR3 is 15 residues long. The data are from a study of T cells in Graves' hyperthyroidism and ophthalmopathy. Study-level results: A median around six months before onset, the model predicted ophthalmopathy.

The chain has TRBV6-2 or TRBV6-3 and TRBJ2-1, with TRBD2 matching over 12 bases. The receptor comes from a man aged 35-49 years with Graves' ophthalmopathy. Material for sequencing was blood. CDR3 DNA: TGTGCCAGCAGCGAGACTAGCGGGAGTATCAATGAGCAGTTCTTC. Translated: CASSETSGSINEQFF.